Listed here are 2 T cell receptor beta chains from one sample, sequenced in a study of beta chain features in type 1 diabetes. cDNA synthesis used the whole RNA isolate, giving expressed TCRB sequences. Only in-frame clones appear in the TCRdb table, and some are missing; sequencing was by immunoSEQ multiplex PCR. Of about 220,000 clones in the sample, roughly 10% were seen once. The specimen sequenced was central memory CD4+ T cells from blood. These receptor sequences come from a man in his late teens or twenties in good health.

This clone has only a few counts. The chain combines TRBV27 with TRBJ2-1; 12 bases are shared with TRBD2. V was pared by 5 bases and J by 0 bases, with 11 bases of the junction left unmatched. Germline-derived CDR1 and CDR2 are MNHEY and SMNVEV (reference sequence). The CDR3 loop spans 19 amino acids. The chain's CDR3 is CASSPRLAGATSSYNEQFF. As DNA, the CDR3 is TGTGCCAGCAGTCCCCGACTAGCGGGAGCTACGAGCTCCTACAATGAGCAGTTCTTC.

This clone was detected ten times or more. The chain recombines TRBV25-1 with TRBJ2-7, with TRBD2 identical over 11 bases. This CDR3 has 14 residues. Germline loops: CDR1 MGHDK, CDR2 SYGVNS. J gave up 5 bases and V 7 bases, and 7 bases lay outside the gene matches. As DNA, the CDR3 is TGTGCCAGCACCCGACTAGCGGGATGCCACGAGCAGTACTTC. Translation: CASTRLAGCHEQYF.